One TCR beta chain is described in this entry. Its antigen remains unknown. Using 10 ml of fresh peripheral blood, PBMCs were prepared. This sample stems from a study of T cells in Graves' hyperthyroidism and ophthalmopathy. The CDR3 totals 14 residues. CDR1 DFQATT and CDR2 SNEGSKA come from the germline V gene (reference sequence). The V end lost 3 bases, the J end lost 6 bases, and 18 bases lay between the germline ends. TCR beta CDR3 regions were amplified from RNA transcripts. Researchers ran a first-round RT-PCR on the TCR CDR3 using the HTBI primer set. TCRdb re-derived calls from the multiplex PCR reads in MiXCR, one entry per CDR3 protein. The data show under 300,000 distinct CDR3 sequences, with 22% seen just once and under 65% held by the top ten. Whole-study findings and limits: Blood also held most thyroid clonotypes expanded beyond 0.001.

The sample comprised blood. The clonotype comes from a man aged 25-45 years with Graves' ophthalmopathy. The chain carries TRBV20-1 and TRBJ2-7, with D unclear. The CDR3 coding sequence is TGCAGTGCTAGTTGGCCCTACTCGCGTGGCGAGCAGTACTTC. It codes for CSASWPYSRGEQYF.